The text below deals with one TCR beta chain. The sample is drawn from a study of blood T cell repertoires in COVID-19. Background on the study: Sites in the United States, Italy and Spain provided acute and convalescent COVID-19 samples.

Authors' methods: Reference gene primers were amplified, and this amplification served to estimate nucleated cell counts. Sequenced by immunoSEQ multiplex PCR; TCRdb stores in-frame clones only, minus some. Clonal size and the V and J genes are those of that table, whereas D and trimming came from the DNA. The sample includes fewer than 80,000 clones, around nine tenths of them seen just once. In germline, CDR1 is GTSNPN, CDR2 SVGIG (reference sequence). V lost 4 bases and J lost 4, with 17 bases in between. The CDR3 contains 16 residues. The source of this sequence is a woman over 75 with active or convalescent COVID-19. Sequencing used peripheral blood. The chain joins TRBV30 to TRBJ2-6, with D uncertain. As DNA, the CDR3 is TGTGCCTGGACTCAACCCAGGCCCACCGGGGCCAACGTCCTGACTTTC. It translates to CAWTQPRPTGANVLTF. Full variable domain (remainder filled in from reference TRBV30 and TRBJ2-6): SQTIHQWPATLVQPVGSPLSLECTVEGTSNPNLYWYRQAAGRGLQLLFYSVGIGQISSEVPQNLSASRPQDRQFILSSKKLLLSDSGFYLCAWTQPRPTGANVLTFGAGSRLTVL.